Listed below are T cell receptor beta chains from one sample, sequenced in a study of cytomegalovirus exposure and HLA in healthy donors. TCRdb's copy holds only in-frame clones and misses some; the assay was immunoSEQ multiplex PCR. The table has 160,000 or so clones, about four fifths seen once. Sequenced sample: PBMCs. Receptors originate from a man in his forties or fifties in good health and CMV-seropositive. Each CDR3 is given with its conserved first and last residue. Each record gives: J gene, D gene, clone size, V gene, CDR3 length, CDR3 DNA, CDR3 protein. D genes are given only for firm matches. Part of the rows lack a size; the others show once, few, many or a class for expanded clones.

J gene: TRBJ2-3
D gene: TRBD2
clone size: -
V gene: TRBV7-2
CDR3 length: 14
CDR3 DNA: TGTGCCAGCAGCCCCCGACTAGCGGCCGATACGCAGTATTTT
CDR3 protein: CASSPRLAADTQYF

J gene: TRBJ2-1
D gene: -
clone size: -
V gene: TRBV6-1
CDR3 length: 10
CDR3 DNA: TGTGCCAGCTCCAACAATGAGCAGTTCTTC
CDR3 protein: CASSNNEQFF

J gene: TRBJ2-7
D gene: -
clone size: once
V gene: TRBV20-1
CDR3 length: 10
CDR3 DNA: TGCAGTGCTGGGGACACGCACTACGACTTC
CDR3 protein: CSAGDTHYDF

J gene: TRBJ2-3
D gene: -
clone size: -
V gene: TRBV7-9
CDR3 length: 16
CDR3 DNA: TGTTCCAGCAGCTTGCTACCGGGATCTAGCACAGATACGCAGTATTTT
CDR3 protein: CSSSLLPGSSTDTQYF

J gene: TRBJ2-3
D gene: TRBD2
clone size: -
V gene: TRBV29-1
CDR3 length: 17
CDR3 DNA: TGCAGCGTTGAAGCTTGGGTAGCGGGAGGAGATGGAGATACGCAGTATTTT
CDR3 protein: CSVEAWVAGGDGDTQYF

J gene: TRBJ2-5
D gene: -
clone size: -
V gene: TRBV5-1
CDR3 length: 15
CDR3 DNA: TGCGCCAGCAGGCAGTTAACCGCGGGCCAAGAGACCCAGTACTTC
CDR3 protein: CASRQLTAGQETQYF

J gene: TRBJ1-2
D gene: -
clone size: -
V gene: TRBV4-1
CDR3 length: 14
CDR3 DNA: TGCGCCAGCAGCCAATATGGACAGCAAGAGGGCTACACCTTC
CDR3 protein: CASSQYGQQEGYTF

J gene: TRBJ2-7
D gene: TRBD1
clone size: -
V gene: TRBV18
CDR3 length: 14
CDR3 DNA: TGTGCCAGCTCACCCGCCGGGACAGACTACGAGCAGTACTTC
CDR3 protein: CASSPAGTDYEQYF

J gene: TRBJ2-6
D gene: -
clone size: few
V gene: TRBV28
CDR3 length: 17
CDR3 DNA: TGTGCCAGCAGTTTATCCCTACAGGGTCTGGGGGCCAACGTCCTGACTTTC
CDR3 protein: CASSLSLQGLGANVLTF

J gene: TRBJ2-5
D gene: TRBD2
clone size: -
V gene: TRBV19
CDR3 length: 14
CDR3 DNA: TGTGCCAGTAGTCGGACTAGCGGGAGGGGGTCCCAGTACTTC
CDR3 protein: CASSRTSGRGSQYF

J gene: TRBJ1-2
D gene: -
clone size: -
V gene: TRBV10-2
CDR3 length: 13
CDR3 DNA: TGCGCCACCAAGGCGGGAGGGTACTATGGCTACACCTTC
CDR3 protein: CATKAGGYYGYTF

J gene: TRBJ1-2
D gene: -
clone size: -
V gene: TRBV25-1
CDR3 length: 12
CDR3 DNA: TGTGCCAGCAGGGACAGAGACTATGGCTACACCTTC
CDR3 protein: CASRDRDYGYTF

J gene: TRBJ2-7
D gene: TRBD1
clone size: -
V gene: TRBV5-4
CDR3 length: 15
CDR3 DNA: TGTGCCAGCAGCCAACCGGGACAGGGTTGGGGCGAGCAGTACTTC
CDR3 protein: CASSQPGQGWGEQYF

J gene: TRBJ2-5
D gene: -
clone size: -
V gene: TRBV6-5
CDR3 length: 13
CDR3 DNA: TGTGCCAGCAGTTCCTACAGGGGAGGTGAGCAGTACTTC
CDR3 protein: CASSSYRGGEQYF

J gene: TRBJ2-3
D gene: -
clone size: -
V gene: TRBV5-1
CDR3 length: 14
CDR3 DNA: TGCGCCAGCAGCTACCGACAGGGCACAGATACGCAGTATTTT
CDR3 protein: CASSYRQGTDTQYF

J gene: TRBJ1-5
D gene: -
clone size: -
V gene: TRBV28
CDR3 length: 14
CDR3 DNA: TGTGCCAGCAGTTTGTTAAGGGGTGATCAGCCCCAGCATTTT
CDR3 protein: CASSLLRGDQPQHF

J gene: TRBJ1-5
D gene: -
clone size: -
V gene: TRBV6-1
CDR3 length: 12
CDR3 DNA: TGTGCCAGCAGTCCAGGGTTACAGCCCCAGCATTTT
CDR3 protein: CASSPGLQPQHF

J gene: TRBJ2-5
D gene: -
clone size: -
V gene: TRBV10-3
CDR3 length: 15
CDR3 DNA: TGTGCCATCAGTGTAGGGAGAGGGTCAGTCGAGACCCAGTACTTC
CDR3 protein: CAISVGRGSVETQYF

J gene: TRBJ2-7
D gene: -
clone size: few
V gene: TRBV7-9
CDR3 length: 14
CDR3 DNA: TGTGCCAGCAGCCCGCGGGGACTTGCCTACGAGCAGTACTTC
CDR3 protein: CASSPRGLAYEQYF

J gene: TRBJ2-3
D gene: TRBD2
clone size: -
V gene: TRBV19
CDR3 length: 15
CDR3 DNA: TGTGCCAGTAGTATGCTAGCGGGACGCACAGATACGCAGTATTTT
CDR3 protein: CASSMLAGRTDTQYF

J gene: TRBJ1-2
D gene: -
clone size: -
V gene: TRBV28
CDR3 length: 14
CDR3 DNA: TGTGCCAGCACAAGGACAGTACCTAACTATGGCTACACCTTC
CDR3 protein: CASTRTVPNYGYTF

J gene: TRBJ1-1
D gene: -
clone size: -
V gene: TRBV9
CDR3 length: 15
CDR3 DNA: TGTGCCAGCAGCGTAGACGCGCAGGGAAACACTGAAGCTTTCTTT
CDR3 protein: CASSVDAQGNTEAFF

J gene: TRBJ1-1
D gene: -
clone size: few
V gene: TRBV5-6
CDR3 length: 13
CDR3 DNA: TGTGCCAGCAGCTACCGAACTAGCACTGAAGCTTTCTTT
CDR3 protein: CASSYRTSTEAFF

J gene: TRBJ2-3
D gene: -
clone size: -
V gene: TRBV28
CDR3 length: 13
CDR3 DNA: TGTGCCAGCAGTTTAACTCGCACAGATACGCAGTATTTT
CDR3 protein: CASSLTRTDTQYF

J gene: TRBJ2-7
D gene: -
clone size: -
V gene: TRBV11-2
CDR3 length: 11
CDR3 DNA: TGTGCCAGCAGCTTAGCATACGAGCAGTACTTC
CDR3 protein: CASSLAYEQYF

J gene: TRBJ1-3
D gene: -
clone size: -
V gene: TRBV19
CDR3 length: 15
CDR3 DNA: TGTGCCAGTAGTATTGCACCGTCCGGTGGAAACACCATATATTTT
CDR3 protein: CASSIAPSGGNTIYF

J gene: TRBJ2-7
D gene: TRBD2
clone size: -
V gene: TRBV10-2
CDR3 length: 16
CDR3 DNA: TGCGCCAGCAGGGAACCGAGACTAGCAAGATCCTACGAGCAGTACTTC
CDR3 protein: CASREPRLARSYEQYF

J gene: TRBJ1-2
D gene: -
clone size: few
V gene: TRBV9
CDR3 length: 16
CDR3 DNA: TGTGCCAGCAGCGTAGCCGCAGGGCCAAGTAACTATGGCTACACCTTC
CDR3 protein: CASSVAAGPSNYGYTF

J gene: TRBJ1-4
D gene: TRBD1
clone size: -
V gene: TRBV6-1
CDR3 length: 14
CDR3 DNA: TGTGCCAGCAGTAAGGCCGGACAGGGGGAAAAACTGTTTTTT
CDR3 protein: CASSKAGQGEKLFF

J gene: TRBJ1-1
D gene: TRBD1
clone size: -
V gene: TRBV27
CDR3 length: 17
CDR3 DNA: TGTGCCAGCAGTTTAGTAGGACAGGGGGCTTCGTCCACTGAAGCTTTCTTT
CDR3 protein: CASSLVGQGASSTEAFF

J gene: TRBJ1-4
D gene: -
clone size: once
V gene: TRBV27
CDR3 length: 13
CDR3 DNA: TGTGCCAGCAGTTGGGCAGGGGATGAAAAACTGTTTTTT
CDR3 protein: CASSWAGDEKLFF

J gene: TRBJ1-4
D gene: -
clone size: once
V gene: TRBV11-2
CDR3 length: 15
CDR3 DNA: TGTGCCAGCAGCCCAAACAGGGAATCATATGAAAAACTGTTTTTT
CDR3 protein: CASSPNRESYEKLFF

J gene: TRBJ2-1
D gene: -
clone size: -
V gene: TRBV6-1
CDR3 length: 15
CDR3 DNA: TGTGCCAGCAGCCCCGGTTGGACATCTTACAATGAGCAGTTCTTC
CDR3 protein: CASSPGWTSYNEQFF

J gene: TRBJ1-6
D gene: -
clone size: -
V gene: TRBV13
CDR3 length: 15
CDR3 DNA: TGTGCCAGCAGCCCAGGACAGACCTATAATTCACCCCTCCACTTT
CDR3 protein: CASSPGQTYNSPLHF

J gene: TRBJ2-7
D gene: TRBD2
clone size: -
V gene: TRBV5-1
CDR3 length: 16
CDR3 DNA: TGCGCCAGCACCTACCTGACTAGCGGTAGCTCCTACGAGCAGTACTTC
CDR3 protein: CASTYLTSGSSYEQYF

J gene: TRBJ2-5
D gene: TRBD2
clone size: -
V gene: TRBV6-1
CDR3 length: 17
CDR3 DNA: TGTGCCAGCAGTGGACTAGCGGGGGGGCCCGAACAAGGGACCCAGTACTTC
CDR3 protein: CASSGLAGGPEQGTQYF

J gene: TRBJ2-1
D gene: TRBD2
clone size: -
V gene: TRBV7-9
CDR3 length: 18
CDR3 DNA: TGTGCCAGCAGCTTAGACCGTGGATTAGCGGGAGGGTCCAATGAGCAGTTCTTC
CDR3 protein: CASSLDRGLAGGSNEQFF

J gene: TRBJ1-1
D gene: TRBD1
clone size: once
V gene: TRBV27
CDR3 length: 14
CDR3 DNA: TGTGCCAGCAGACCAGCAGGGGGGCACACTGAAGCTTTCTTT
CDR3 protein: CASRPAGGHTEAFF

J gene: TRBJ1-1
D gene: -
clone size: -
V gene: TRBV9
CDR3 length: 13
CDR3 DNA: TGTGCCAGCAGCGTAGAGGCAGGGGCTGAAGCTTTCTTT
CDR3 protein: CASSVEAGAEAFF

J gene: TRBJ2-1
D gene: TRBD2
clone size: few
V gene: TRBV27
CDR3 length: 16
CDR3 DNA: TGTGCCAGCAGGATTTCCGGGACTAGCGGGATCTATGAGCAGTTCTTC
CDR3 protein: CASRISGTSGIYEQFF

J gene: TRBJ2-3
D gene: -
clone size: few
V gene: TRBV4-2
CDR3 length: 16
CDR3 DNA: TGTGCCAGCAGCCAAGATTGGGCCAGAATCACAGATACGCAGTATTTT
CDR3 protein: CASSQDWARITDTQYF

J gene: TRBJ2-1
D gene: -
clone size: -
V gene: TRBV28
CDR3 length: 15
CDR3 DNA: TGTGCCAGCAGTTTATCTCAGCGGAGGTACGGTGAGCAGTTCTTC
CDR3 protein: CASSLSQRRYGEQFF

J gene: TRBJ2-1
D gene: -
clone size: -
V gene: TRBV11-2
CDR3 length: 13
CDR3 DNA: TGTGCCAGCAGCCACGCGGGGTTCAATGAGCAGTTCTTC
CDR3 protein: CASSHAGFNEQFF

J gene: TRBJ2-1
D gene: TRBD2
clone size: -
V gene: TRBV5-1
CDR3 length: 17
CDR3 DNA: TGCGCCAGCAGCACCTCTCAACTAGCGGGAGTAGAAAATGAGCAGTTCTTC
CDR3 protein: CASSTSQLAGVENEQFF

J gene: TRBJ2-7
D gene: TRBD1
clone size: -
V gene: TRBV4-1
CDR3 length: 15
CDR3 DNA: TGCGCCAGCAGCCAAGCAGGACAGGGGGCGAGTAAGCAGTACTTC
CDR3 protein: CASSQAGQGASKQYF

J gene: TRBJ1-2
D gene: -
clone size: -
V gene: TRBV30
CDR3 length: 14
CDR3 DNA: TGTGCCTGGAGCCTGACAGGCGTGAACTATGGCTACACCTTC
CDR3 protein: CAWSLTGVNYGYTF

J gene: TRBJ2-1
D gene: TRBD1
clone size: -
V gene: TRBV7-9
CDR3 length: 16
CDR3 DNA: TGTGCCAGCAGGGCAAAACAGGGGAGCTCCTACAATGAGCAGTTCTTC
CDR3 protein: CASRAKQGSSYNEQFF